The 21 T cell receptor beta chains reported below all come from one sample, sequenced in a study of vaccination and CD4 T cells after COVID-19. These receptors' antigens are unknown. Researchers used the Oncomine TCR Beta short-read assay to sequence DNA from cultured CD4+ T cells. TCRdb called the PCR reads again in MiXCR, with one record for every CDR3 protein. The table records roughly 10,000 distinct CDR3 sequences, around 53% of them present only once. Treatment specified: roughly 11-day PBMC culture with coronavirus spike peptide pools or control peptides (ViraFEST assay). Specimen: CD4+ T cells from blood, cultured in vitro. These receptors were taken from a human donor who had recovered from COVID-19.

The table lists this clonotype with a few counts. The rearrangement uses TRBV6-1 and TRBJ1-5, with D tentatively TRBD1 (6 bases). The CDR3 sequence is 16 residues long. Germline CDR1 reads MNHNS; CDR2 reads SASEGT. V was shortened by 2 bases and J by 3 bases, with 14 bases between the two germline ends. This CDR3 is CASSEFGGQTNQPQHF. The CDR3 DNA reads as TGTGCCAGCAGTGAATTTGGGGGGCAAACCAATCAGCCCCAGCATTTT.

This chain joins TRBV5-4 and TRBJ2-3, with D unresolved. This CDR3 region has 11 residues. Trimming removed 5 bases at V and 6 bases at J, with 7 bases between. Germline V gene data show CDR1 as SGHNT and CDR2 as YYREEE (reference sequence). The chain's CDR3 is CASSLSDTQYF. The CDR3 DNA follows: TGTGCCAGCAGTTTGTCGGATACGCAGTATTTT.

This clonotype has a handful of counts. The chain couples TRBV12-3 or TRBV12-4 to TRBJ2-2; 9 nucleotides agree with TRBD2. V dropped 4 bases and J dropped 1; count of bases not matched to a gene: 4. The CDR3 totals 16 residues. Here the CDR3 DNA reads TGTGCCAGCAGTTGGGGGACTAGCCTGAACACCGGGGAGCTGTTTTTT. Translating gives CASSWGTSLNTGELFF.

This chain connects TRBV10-3 to TRBJ2-1; 10 positions match TRBD1. The V gene end was trimmed by 7 bases and the J gene end by 6 bases; junction bases not matched to a gene: 12. Germline-derived CDR1 and CDR2 are ENHRY and SYGVKD. The CDR3 is 16 residues long. The CDR3 reads CAIKGGQGGMGNEQFF. In DNA form, the CDR3 reads TGTGCCATCAAAGGCGGACAGGGGGGAATGGGCAATGAGCAGTTCTTC.

The rearrangement uses TRBV2 and TRBJ1-6, with D tentatively TRBD1 (5 bases). Germline V gene data show CDR1 as SNHLY and CDR2 as FYNNEI. This CDR3 has 13 residues. V gave up 6 bases and J gave up 7 bases, with 10 bases separating them. CDR3 in amino acids: CASSQGWNSPLHF. As DNA, the CDR3 is TGTGCCAGCAGCCAGGGTTGGAATTCACCCCTCCACTTT.

V usage is TRBV6-1 and J usage is TRBJ2-7, with D possibly being TRBD1 (6 bases). Germline V gene sequence: CDR1 MNHNS, CDR2 SASEGT. The CDR3 is 14 residues long. With 6 bases removed from V and 7 bases from J, the gap between germline ends came to 19 bases. Written as DNA, the CDR3 is TGTGCCAGCAGCGACCGGTGGACAGTTGGGGAGCAGTACTTC. It translates to CASSDRWTVGEQYF.

In its sample, this clonotype was seen a few times. The rearrangement uses TRBV24-1 and TRBJ2-5, with 8 bases lining up with TRBD1. The V segment lost 3 bases and the J segment 1 base; nucleotides outside the gene matches: 12. From germline, CDR1 is KGHDR and CDR2 SFDVKD. CDR3 length: 18 residues. CDR3 in DNA: TGTGCCACCAGTGATAACAGCCCCCAGGGGGCAACCCAAGAGACCCAGTACTTC. This encodes CATSDNSPQGATQETQYF.

V and J are TRBV3-1 and TRBJ2-6; TRBD2 is a possible D gene (7 bases). Germline V gives CDR1 LGHDT, CDR2 YNNKEL (reference sequence). The CDR3 runs 22 residues. V gave up 0 bases and J gave up 2 bases, with 26 bases separating them. This chain's CDR3 is CASSQDWRGGRPYPPGANVLTF. CDR3 sequence (DNA): TGTGCCAGCAGCCAAGACTGGAGGGGGGGGAGGCCATACCCCCCTGGGGCCAACGTCCTGACTTTC.

This clonotype was found a few times. The chain employs TRBV24-1 and TRBJ1-1; 9 bases align to TRBD1. Germline V gives CDR1 KGHDR, CDR2 SFDVKD. Losses at the gene ends were 3 bases for V and 4 bases for J; bases not matched to a gene: 5. This CDR3 contains 15 residues. The CDR3 DNA sequence: TGTGCCACCAGTGATCATACAGGGGGCCGCACTGAAGCTTTCTTT. It encodes CATSDHTGGRTEAFF.

This chain links TRBV6-2 or TRBV6-3 with TRBJ1-5; D is uncertain. Looked up from germline, CDR1 is MNHEY and CDR2 is SVGEGT. V was shortened by 8 bases and J by 0 bases, with 14 bases between the two germline ends. The CDR3 is 15 amino acids. CDR3 amino acids: CASSRKGDSNQPQHF. The DNA for the CDR3 is TGTGCCAGCTCGAGAAAGGGCGATAGCAATCAGCCCCAGCATTTT.

This clonotype has just a few counts. This rearrangement joins TRBV6-1 to TRBJ1-5; maybe TRBD1 (6 bases). The V gene's germline CDR1 is MNHNS and CDR2 SASEGT. Trimming took 7 bases from V and 6 from J, leaving 16 bases between them. CDR3 length: 14 residues. CDR3 protein: CASTMGGAAQPQHF. As DNA, the CDR3 is TGTGCCAGCACCATGGGGGGGGCGGCTCAGCCCCAGCATTTT.

This clonotype was recorded a few times. The chain carries TRBV20-1 and TRBJ1-2; no clear D gene. Germline CDR1 is DFQATT and CDR2 is SNEGSKA (reference sequence). This CDR3 spans 11 amino acids. The germline V and J ends were trimmed by 5 bases and 8 bases, with 12 bases remaining between them. The CDR3 loop reads CSAEGVWGYTF. The CDR3 DNA reads as TGCAGTGCTGAAGGCGTTTGGGGCTACACCTTC.

The rearrangement uses TRBV28 and TRBJ1-5; D may be TRBD1 (5 bases). CDR3 length equals 14 residues. CDR1 is MDHEN, CDR2 SYDVKM, per germline. Trimming removed 6 bases at V and 6 bases at J, with 15 bases between. CDR3: CASSSGPGGQPQHF. Here the CDR3 DNA reads TGTGCCAGCAGCTCGGGGCCGGGGGGTCAGCCCCAGCATTTT.

This sequence joins TRBV19 and TRBJ2-2; D is uncertain. The CDR3 consists of 14 residues. Germline loops: CDR1 LNHDA, CDR2 SQIVND (reference sequence). With 4 bases removed from V and 4 bases from J, the gap between germline ends came to 10 bases. The CDR3 region has the DNA TGTGCCAGTAGTACGAGGCGTGGCACCGGGGAGCTGTTTTTT. Translating it yields CASSTRRGTGELFF.

The chain employs TRBV6-1 and TRBJ2-1; D might be TRBD2 (5 bases). Germline CDR1 MNHNS, CDR2 SASEGT. V lost 7 bases to trimming and J lost 10 bases, with 11 bases between them. The CDR3 is 11 residues long. CDR3 protein: CASTRADEQFF. As DNA, the CDR3 is TGTGCCAGCACCCGAGCGGACGAGCAGTTCTTC.

The chain uses TRBV20-1 and TRBJ2-3; 12 positions agree with TRBD2. Germline-derived CDR1 and CDR2 are DFQATT and SNEGSKA (reference sequence). CDR3 size: 14 residues. V dropped 6 bases and J dropped 2; count of bases not matched to a gene: 3. The DNA for the CDR3 is TGCAGTGCCACTAGCGGGGGGTACACAGATACGCAGTATTTT. This codes for CSATSGGYTDTQYF.

As to this clonotype: The junction shows a germline mismatch at one end, possibly a read error. DNA for the CDR3: TGTAGTGCTAGAGACCCCGTCCCAGATACGCAGTATTTT. Translating it yields CSARDPVPDTQYF. V gene TRBV20-1 combines with J gene TRBJ2-3; D unresolved. Germline V gene data show CDR1 as DFQATT and CDR2 as SNEGSKA (reference sequence). The CDR3 contains 13 residues.

This sequence joins TRBV7-3 and TRBJ2-7; D unclear. Germline V CDR1 and CDR2: SGHTA, FQGTGA. The germline V and J ends were trimmed by 5 bases and 4 bases, with 18 bases remaining between them. The CDR3 is 15 amino acids. This CDR3 reads CASSPARGPQYEQYF. The CDR3 DNA sequence: TGTGCCAGCAGCCCAGCTCGCGGACCTCAATACGAGCAGTACTTC.

The chain couples TRBV28 to TRBJ1-2, with D perhaps matching TRBD1 (5 bases). The CDR3 contains 12 residues. CDR1 is MDHEN, CDR2 SYDVKM, per germline. V was clipped by 3 bases and J by 6 bases, with 8 bases between them. The CDR3 here is CASSFGGDGYTF. CDR3 sequence (DNA): TGTGCCAGCAGTTTTGGAGGGGATGGCTACACCTTC.

This rearrangement joins TRBV28 to TRBJ1-3; D not resolved. V lost 5 bases to trimming and J lost 4 bases, with 15 bases between them. Looked up from germline, CDR1 is MDHEN and CDR2 is SYDVKM. The length of the CDR3 is 15 residues. The CDR3 here is CASSNGPSSGNTIYF. In DNA, the CDR3 is TGTGCCAGCAGTAATGGACCCTCTTCCGGAAACACCATATATTTT. Variable domain in full (rest from reference TRBV28 and TRBJ1-3): DVKVTQSSRYLVKRTGEKVFLECVQDMDHENMFWYRQDPGLGLRLIYFSYDVKMKEKGDIPEGYSVSREKKERFSLILESASTNQTSMYLCASSNGPSSGNTIYFGEGSWLTVV.

In its sample, this clonotype was seen a few times. This chain uses TRBV7-9 with TRBJ2-3, with 7 bases identical to TRBD2. V shed 4 bases, J shed 2 bases, and the junction held 9 bases outside the gene matches. This CDR3 spans 16 amino acids. Germline CDR1 is SEHNR and CDR2 is FQNEAQ (reference sequence). For the CDR3, the DNA is TGTGCCAGCAGCTCATTAAGCGGGGTAGACACAGATACGCAGTATTTT. Amino acid sequence: CASSSLSGVDTDTQYF.